What follows are 11 T cell receptor beta chains derived from one specimen sequenced in a study of blood T cell repertoires in COVID-19. Method: immunoSEQ multiplex PCR; TCRdb's copy keeps in-frame clones and lacks some. Of 55,000 to 65,000 clones in the sample, approximately 92% were seen once. Sequencing was performed on peripheral blood. The receptor set was obtained from a woman older than 75 with active COVID-19.

This chain links TRBV4-1 with TRBJ2-7; 8 nucleotides match TRBD1. After removal of 8 bases from V and 2 bases from J, the junction contained 8 bases not matched to a gene. Germline V gene sequence: CDR1 MGHRA, CDR2 YSYEKL. The CDR3 totals 14 residues. Written as DNA, the CDR3 is TGCGCCAGCGCTGAGGACAGGGATACCTACGAGCAGTACTTC. It codes for CASAEDRDTYEQYF.

This chain joins TRBV2 and TRBJ2-5; TRBD1 agrees at 10 bases. The CDR3 length is 16 residues. Germline V gene data show CDR1 as SNHLY and CDR2 as FYNNEI. J lost 5 bases, V lost 2 bases, and 8 bases had no gene match. In DNA, the CDR3 is TGTGCCAGCAGTGAAACCGGGACAGGGGCGGGCGAGACCCAGTACTTC. This sequence encodes CASSETGTGAGETQYF.

The chain combines TRBV3-1 (or the pseudogene TRBV3-2) with TRBJ1-4; D is unresolved. Germline lookup yields CDR1 LGHDT and CDR2 YNNKEL (reference sequence). CDR3 length: 14 residues. The V and J ends lost 1 base and 10 bases respectively, with 13 bases between them. The CDR3 nucleotides read TGTGCCAGCAGCCAAGCTGGGCCCATAGGAAAACTGTTTTTT. Translation: CASSQAGPIGKLFF.

This clone came up once. The rearrangement links TRBV27 to TRBJ2-5; tentatively, D is TRBD2 (6 bases). V shed 0 bases and J shed 5 bases, with 13 bases lying between them. Germline CDR1 and CDR2: MNHEY and SMNVEV (reference sequence). This CDR3 comprises 15 residues. CDR3 residues: CASSLSRGGWETQYF. The CDR3 DNA sequence: TGTGCCAGCAGTTTATCGAGGGGAGGTTGGGAGACCCAGTACTTC.

This chain connects TRBV6-5 to TRBJ1-2, with 8 nucleotides matching TRBD1. CDR3 size: 14 residues. The V segment lost 4 bases and the J segment 3 bases; nucleotides outside the gene matches: 4. Germline V gene data show CDR1 as MNHEY and CDR2 as SVGAGI. The CDR3 reads CASSLGQGHYGYTF. CDR3 in DNA: TGTGCCAGCAGTTTAGGACAGGGCCACTATGGCTACACCTTC.

V is TRBV7-7 and J is TRBJ1-5; 8 nucleotides agree with TRBD1. This CDR3 has 16 residues. Looked up from germline, CDR1 is SSHAT and CDR2 is FNYEAQ (reference sequence). V trimming: 2 bases; J trimming: 5 bases; junction bases outside the gene matches: 8. CDR3 sequence (DNA): TGTGCCAGCAGCTTACCTACAGGGGGGGGTGATCAGCCCCAGCATTTT. Protein: CASSLPTGGGDQPQHF.

The gene calls are TRBV28 and TRBJ2-3; 8 nucleotides match TRBD2. Germline CDR1 reads MDHEN; CDR2 reads SYDVKM. J lost 3 bases, V lost 6 bases, and 5 bases had no gene match. The CDR3 sequence is 14 residues long. The CDR3: CASRTLAGTDTQYF. The CDR3 DNA is TGTGCCAGCAGGACTTTAGCGGGGACAGATACGCAGTATTTT.

V gene TRBV6-1 combines with J gene TRBJ2-6; tentatively, D is TRBD1 (6 bases). V was trimmed by 0 bases and J by 2 bases, leaving 8 bases between them. Per germline, CDR1 MNHNS and CDR2 SASEGT. CDR3 length: 16 residues. The DNA for the CDR3 is TGTGCCAGCAGTGAAGCCCACAGGGCTGGGGCCAACGTCCTGACTTTC. Translated: CASSEAHRAGANVLTF.

This clone was counted a few times. The J gene is TRBJ2-5, the V gene TRBV4-1, with D possibly matching TRBD2 (9 bases). In germline, CDR1 is MGHRA, CDR2 YSYEKL. V lost 5 bases to trimming and J lost 1 base, with 20 bases between them. CDR3 length equals 17 residues. The CDR3: CASSNRGVTSGQETQYF. The DNA for the CDR3 is TGCGCCAGCAGCAACAGGGGGGTGACTAGCGGCCAAGAGACCCAGTACTTC.

The chain has TRBV3-1 (or the pseudogene TRBV3-2) and TRBJ2-3; 10 bases align to TRBD2. CDR1 and CDR2 (germline): LGHDT, YNNKEL (reference sequence). The V gene end was trimmed by 0 bases and the J gene end by 7 bases; junction bases not matched to a gene: 4. The CDR3 length is 15 residues. CDR3 loop: CASSQDRSGGNTQYF. In DNA form, the CDR3 reads TGTGCCAGCAGCCAAGATCGTAGCGGGGGGAATACGCAGTATTTT.

This chain connects TRBV18 to TRBJ1-4; D might be TRBD1 (6 bases). The CDR3 has 15 residues. Per the germline V gene, CDR1 is KGHSH and CDR2 is LQKENI. Trimming pared 6 bases from V and 8 bases from J, leaving 19 bases between. The CDR3 sequence: CASSTGFEEMEKLFF. Here the CDR3 DNA reads TGTGCCAGCTCGACAGGATTCGAGGAAATGGAAAAACTGTTTTTT.